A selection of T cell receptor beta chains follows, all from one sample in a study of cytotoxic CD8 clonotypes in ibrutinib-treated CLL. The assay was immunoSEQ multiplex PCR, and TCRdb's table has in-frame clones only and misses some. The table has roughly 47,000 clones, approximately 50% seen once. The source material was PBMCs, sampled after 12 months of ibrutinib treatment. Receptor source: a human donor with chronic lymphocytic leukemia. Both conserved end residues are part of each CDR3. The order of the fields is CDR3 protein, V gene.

CDR3aa: CASSESPGSSYNEQFF
v_gene: TRBV10-1

CDR3aa: CASSRAPNHTEAFF
v_gene: TRBV21-1

CDR3aa: CASSWDFTDTQYF
v_gene: TRBV5-4

CDR3aa: CASSPNGMNTGELFF
v_gene: TRBV18

CDR3aa: CASSEALRQGARGYTF
v_gene: TRBV2

CDR3aa: CASSVVGRVAGANVLTF
v_gene: TRBV9

CDR3aa: CASTQEPSSYNEQFF
v_gene: TRBV6-4

CDR3aa: CASSAPPAYNEQFF
v_gene: TRBV9

CDR3aa: CASSALLDKQYF
v_gene: TRBV7-9

CDR3aa: CASTDGQRGNTIYF
v_gene: TRBV2

CDR3aa: CASSQFGGEDNQPQHF
v_gene: TRBV4-1

CDR3aa: CASSLVHSGANVLTF
v_gene: TRBV7-2

CDR3aa: CSVDGMVATEAFF
v_gene: TRBV29-1

CDR3aa: CASRTGGGNTEAFF
v_gene: TRBV28

CDR3aa: CASSPTGPSGYTF
v_gene: TRBV28

CDR3aa: CASTIARDSTYGYTF
v_gene: TRBV6-1

CDR3aa: CASSLNVAKYEQYF
v_gene: TRBV5-1

CDR3aa: CASSTGTSGTDTQYF
v_gene: TRBV5-6

CDR3aa: CASSLQADTGELFF
v_gene: TRBV6-1

CDR3aa: CASSRDHSYNEQFF
v_gene: TRBV18

CDR3aa: CASSPRESSYEQYF
v_gene: TRBV18

CDR3aa: CASQQGFGAGGPYEQYF
v_gene: TRBV5-1

CDR3aa: CASSIFGTSVYNEQFF
v_gene: TRBV19

CDR3aa: CASSHRSPAGREQYF
v_gene: TRBV6-1

CDR3aa: CASSSSGYNGYTF
v_gene: TRBV11-1

CDR3aa: CASSLKYGYTF
v_gene: TRBV28

CDR3aa: CASRGRSGNTIYF
v_gene: TRBV2

CDR3aa: CASSWEVGGYTF
v_gene: TRBV5-1

CDR3aa: CASLGRNYGYTF
v_gene: TRBV19

CDR3aa: CASSKDSNYGYTF
v_gene: TRBV13

CDR3aa: CASRDGNSREQYF
v_gene: TRBV19

CDR3aa: CASSLSDTSTFF
v_gene: TRBV28

CDR3aa: CASSLVSGRRAGELFF
v_gene: TRBV5-1

CDR3aa: CASSVSTLQETQYF
v_gene: TRBV9

CDR3aa: CASSLGTGSSPLHF
v_gene: TRBV5-3

CDR3aa: CASSLVAGGSYEQYF
v_gene: TRBV7-2

CDR3aa: CASSLSSNQPQHF
v_gene: TRBV7-2

CDR3aa: CASSAGDRGHEQYF
v_gene: TRBV10-2

CDR3aa: CASSLDREETQYF
v_gene: TRBV5-1

CDR3aa: CASSFGQDRGYTF
v_gene: TRBV7-9

CDR3aa: CASSTKGEQYF
v_gene: TRBV30

CDR3aa: CASSTGEREVRPPQETQYF
v_gene: TRBV7-7

CDR3aa: CASSVRGQGTEAFF
v_gene: TRBV9

CDR3aa: CASSISSVQPQHF
v_gene: TRBV19

CDR3aa: CASSSDTSSGNTIYF
v_gene: TRBV25-1

CDR3aa: CAWSGGSSPLHF
v_gene: TRBV30

CDR3aa: CASSLQGGSSEKLFF
v_gene: TRBV7-2

CDR3aa: CASSLIGGRTTEAFF
v_gene: TRBV7-2

CDR3aa: CASRGTRFGLHSGANVLTF
v_gene: TRBV2

CDR3aa: CSAEDRDLFF
v_gene: TRBV20-1

CDR3aa: CASSYLSNGNQPQHF
v_gene: TRBV7-2

CDR3aa: CASSLGLGLVLYEQFF
v_gene: TRBV11-2

CDR3aa: CASSLRPVNQPQHF
v_gene: TRBV27

CDR3aa: CASRLDGGDTDTQYF
v_gene: TRBV5-1

CDR3aa: CASSRDANTGELFF
v_gene: TRBV18